This T cell receptor (beta chain) was found in a study of cytomegalovirus exposure and HLA in healthy donors. The PCR ran on 60 Vbeta and 13 Jbeta primers. Sequencing used immunoSEQ multiplex PCR; TCRdb keeps in-frame clones, though not all of them. Of about 140,000 clones detected, about 61% appear once; the ten largest clones hold less than 2%. Germline V gene sequence: CDR1 SNHLY, CDR2 FYNNEI. The V segment lost 1 base and the J segment 6 bases; nucleotides outside the gene matches: 2. The CDR3 length is 14 residues. J is TRBJ2-2 and V is TRBV2; 7 bases fit TRBD1. This clonotype was obtained from a male donor in good health and CMV-seronegative. Sample: PBMCs. The CDR3 is CASSEVQGSGELFF. CDR3 in DNA: TGTGCCAGCAGTGAAGTACAGGGGTCCGGGGAGCTGTTTTTT. Full variable domain (remainder filled in from reference TRBV2 and TRBJ2-2): EPEVTQTPSHQVTQMGQEVILRCVPISNHLYFYWYRQILGQKVEFLVSFYNNEISEKSEIFDDQFSVERPDGSNFTLKIRSTKLEDSAMYFCASSEVQGSGELFFGEGSRLTVL.